The source of this TCR beta chain is a study of cytomegalovirus exposure and HLA in healthy donors. About the research overall: The early release's HLA-typed donors yielded 80 million to 95 million unique TCRs. Within the Caucasian-associated ancestry cluster were around 80% of the approximately 400 genotyped donors.

In the PCR, 60 Vbeta and 13 Jbeta primers were used. Profiling relied on immunoSEQ multiplex PCR, and the TCRdb table lists in-frame clones only, not all of them. The sample has 95,000 to 120,000 clones; roughly 70% are singletons. Deletions cut 3 bases from V and 5 bases from J, with 11 bases between. In germline, CDR1 is MNHNS, CDR2 SASEGT. CDR3 length equals 14 residues. Specimen: PBMCs. The receptor was isolated from a woman in her thirties or forties in good health and CMV-seropositive. The chain joins TRBV6-1 to TRBJ2-4, with a possible D match to TRBD2 (7 bases). CDR3 loop: CASSESGGENIQYF. CDR3 DNA: TGTGCCAGCAGTGAGTCGGGGGGCGAAAACATTCAGTACTTC.